This TCR beta chain appears in the sequencing data of a study of regulatory T cells in long-lasting Graves disease. Across the whole study: New Graves' disease cases had less than 3 months of antithyroid drugs.

Of note for this clonotype: What it binds is unknown.

Notes on the study in general: Persistent Graves' patients showed less TCR diversity than newly diagnosed patients showed. Patients with persistent disease showed a bias toward TRBV28, TRBJ1-2 and TRBJ2-5.

Germline V gives CDR1 MNHNS, CDR2 SASEGT. The CDR3 runs to 16 residues. Trimming took 6 bases from V and 0 from J; bases not matched to a gene: 7. With iRepertoire HTBI primers and Arm-PCR of CDR3 regions, TCR beta libraries were built. Each CDR3 protein is one row after TCRdb ran MiXCR on the multiplex PCR reads. The table lists roughly 560,000 distinct CDR3 sequences, around 13% of them singletons, with roughly 9.3% in the top ten. Time point denoted: newly diagnosed GD, antithyroid drugs for less than 3 months. RNA isolated from PBMCs was used to make the TCR library. The same sample was also studied in work on T cells in Graves' hyperthyroidism and ophthalmopathy. Per that paper: Used for diagnoses were clinical symptoms, serum thyroxine and TRAb, thyroid ultrasound and orbital computed tomography.

This rearrangement joins TRBV6-1 to TRBJ2-1, with TRBD2 identical over 8 bases. The source of this sequence is a woman younger than 45 with Graves disease. The sample here was peripheral blood mononuclear cells (PBMCs), taken at new diagnosis, from a patient treated with antithyroid drugs. The CDR3: CASSITGTSSYNEQFF. The CDR3, as DNA: TGTGCCAGCAGCATAACCGGGACTAGCTCCTACAATGAGCAGTTCTTC.